This TCR beta chain appears in the sequencing data of a study of blood T cell repertoires in COVID-19. Turning to the study itself: Researchers got acute and convalescent COVID-19 samples from the United States, Italy and Spain. Sample material is recorded as cDNA or gDNA derived from T cells, B-cell-depleted T cells, or PBMCs.

Original processing methods: Estimation of nucleated cell counts relied on the amplification of reference gene primers. Profiled with immunoSEQ multiplex PCR; TCRdb holds only in-frame clones, not every one. The DNA gave D and trimming, while V, J and clone size come from that table. The table has some 400,000 clones, nearly 90% seen once. Sample: peripheral blood. This TCR was sampled from a man in his late teens or twenties with active or convalescent COVID-19.

CDR3: CASSQDPLVPVGYTF. CDR3 DNA: TGTGCCAGCAGCCAAGATCCTCTGGTCCCAGTAGGCTACACCTTC. This sequence joins TRBV4-2 and TRBJ1-2; D not certain. V gave up 0 bases and J gave up 8 bases, with 16 bases separating them. CDR3 length equals 15 residues. Germline CDR1 is LGHNA and CDR2 is YNFKEQ.